This T cell receptor beta chain was recovered during a study of T cells in localized non-small cell lung cancer. General study findings and limits: Clonality of T cells reached its maximum in uninvolved adjacent lung, surpassing tumor. Adjacent lung held a median approximately 57 of the top 100 tumor clones.

Sequencing was performed with immunoSEQ multiplex PCR; in TCRdb, only in-frame clones are kept and a portion is missing. The sample holds about 76,000 clones; about four fifths are singletons and the top ten take 1% to 1.5%. Trimming stripped 2 bases from V and 4 bases from J, with 12 bases between. The CDR3 runs to 15 residues. The germline V gene has CDR1 MNHEY and CDR2 SMNVEV (reference sequence). This clone was detected only once. Its target is not known. The rearrangement uses TRBV27 and TRBJ2-1, with D tentatively TRBD1 (6 bases). The TCR sequence derives from a female donor at least 60 years old with stage I lung adenocarcinoma. The sequenced sample was peripheral blood, obtained before any cancer treatment. The CDR3, as DNA: TGTGCCAGCAGTTTAGGGCAGGGGTCGTACAATGAGCAGTTCTTC. Its translation is CASSLGQGSYNEQFF.